The 10 T cell receptor beta chains reported below all come from one sample, sequenced in a study of cytomegalovirus exposure and HLA in healthy donors. The primer mix had 60 Vbeta and 13 Jbeta primers. Libraries were prepared by immunoSEQ multiplex PCR; TCRdb keeps only in-frame clonotypes and omits some of them. This sample's table has under 200,000 clones. The specimen sequenced was PBMCs. All receptors derive from a man aged 25 to 45 in good health and CMV-seronegative.

DNA of the CDR3: TGCAGCGTTGGGGGCATCGGGGAGCTGTTTTTT. Translated, it gives CSVGGIGELFF. The V call is TRBV29-1, the J call TRBJ2-2, with a weak D call TRBD1 (5 bases). V lost 4 bases to trimming and J lost 7 bases, with 7 bases between them. Looked up from germline, CDR1 is SQVTM and CDR2 is ANQGSEA. The CDR3 totals 11 residues.

V usage is TRBV6-6 and J usage is TRBJ1-3, with 7 bases identical to TRBD1. Trimming removed 5 bases from V and 0 bases from J; junction bases left unmatched: 7. CDR1 and CDR2 (germline): MNHNY, SVGAGI (reference sequence). The CDR3 consists of 16 residues. The DNA for the CDR3 is TGTGCCAGCAGTATGCCGGGACAGAGCTCTGGAAACACCATATATTTT. Translated: CASSMPGQSSGNTIYF.

The J gene is TRBJ2-5, the V gene TRBV27; possibly TRBD2 for D (5 bases). TRBJ2-7 explains the end of the DNA better; the J call may be wrong. The CDR3 covers 15 residues. CDR1 and CDR2 from the germline V gene are MNHEY and SMNVEV (reference sequence). CDR3 sequence reads: CASSLEIAPSYEQYF. CDR3 coding DNA: TGTGCCAGCAGTTTAGAGATAGCGCCGTCCTACGAGCAGTACTTC.

The chain joins TRBV27 to TRBJ2-7; TRBD2 aligns across 9 bases. CDR1 is MNHEY and CDR2 is SMNVEV in the germline V gene (reference sequence). Germline trimming cut 7 bases from V and 0 bases from J; bases unmatched to any gene: 10. The CDR3 totals 16 residues. CDR3 loop: CASTLGSGSTSYEQYF. The CDR3 nucleotides are TGTGCCAGCACCCTTGGTAGCGGGAGTACCTCCTACGAGCAGTACTTC.

This rearrangement joins TRBV28 to TRBJ1-1; the match to TRBD1 covers 11 bases. The CDR3 is made up of 15 amino acids. V lost 4 bases and J lost 4; bases outside the gene matches: 5. Looked up from germline, CDR1 is MDHEN and CDR2 is SYDVKM. The CDR3 region has the DNA TGTGCCAGCAGTTGGACAGGGGGCTTGGGCACTGAAGCTTTCTTT. Translated, it gives CASSWTGGLGTEAFF.

This sequence joins TRBV25-1 and TRBJ1-1, with D unclear. This CDR3 has 15 amino acids. CDR1 MGHDK and CDR2 SYGVNS come from the germline V gene. V was shortened by 3 bases and J by 5 bases, with 16 bases between the two germline ends. The CDR3 nucleotides read TGTGCCAGCAGTGATCATGGGGTCGGGAAGACTGAAGCTTTCTTT. Residues: CASSDHGVGKTEAFF.

The rearrangement links TRBV9 to TRBJ2-3, with a tentative D call TRBD2 (5 bases). The CDR3 has 16 residues. V dropped 3 bases and J dropped 0 bases, with 14 bases sitting between them. Germline CDR1 SGDLS, CDR2 YYNGEE. The chain's CDR3 is CASSGASPWSTDTQYF. The CDR3 DNA is TGTGCCAGCAGCGGCGCTAGCCCTTGGAGCACAGATACGCAGTATTTT.

The chain employs TRBV2 and TRBJ1-5; unclear D gene. Germline V gene data show CDR1 as SNHLY and CDR2 as FYNNEI. The CDR3 is 12 residues long. Deletions cut 5 bases from V and 5 bases from J, with 7 bases between. The CDR3 is CASSPGDQPQHF. Written as DNA, the CDR3 is TGTGCCAGCAGTCCCGGGGATCAGCCCCAGCATTTT.

V gene TRBV28 combines with J gene TRBJ1-2, with 9 nucleotides matching TRBD1. Per the germline V gene, CDR1 is MDHEN and CDR2 is SYDVKM. V gave up 3 bases and J gave up 2 bases; unmatched junction bases: 4. CDR3 size: 15 residues. Written as DNA, the CDR3 is TGTGCCAGCAGTTTTGGGACAGGGAGGAACTATGGCTACACCTTC. Its protein product is CASSFGTGRNYGYTF.

The chain employs TRBV9 and TRBJ2-7, with a possible D match to TRBD2 (6 bases). CDR1 SGDLS and CDR2 YYNGEE come from the germline V gene. CDR3 length equals 17 residues. The V end was cut by 4 bases, the J end by 0 bases, with 20 bases between. This CDR3 is CASSYRTGGLFSYEQYF. The CDR3 DNA sequence: TGTGCCAGCAGCTATAGAACTGGGGGACTCTTCTCCTACGAGCAGTACTTC. The complete variable domain, with remaining parts taken from reference TRBV9 and TRBJ2-7, reads DSGVTQTPKHLITATGQRVTLRCSPRSGDLSVYWYQQSLDQGLQFLIQYYNGEERAKGNILERFSAQQFPDLHSELNLSSLELGDSALYFCASSYRTGGLFSYEQYFGPGTRLTVT.